Shown below are 27 T cell receptor beta chains from a single sample sequenced in a study of beta chain features in type 1 diabetes. What was sequenced were expressed TCRB transcripts, since all of the isolated RNA had been reverse transcribed. TCRdb's copy holds only in-frame clones and misses some; the assay was immunoSEQ multiplex PCR. The table has about 150,000 clones, under 9.5% seen once. Source material: central memory CD4+ T cells from blood. Receptor source: a man aged 18-30 years in good health.

This clone was seen only a few times. The chain uses TRBV27 and TRBJ2-7; 10 positions match TRBD2. This CDR3 region has 16 residues. Germline trimming cut 6 bases from V and 4 bases from J; bases unmatched to any gene: 12. Per the germline V gene, CDR1 is MNHEY and CDR2 is SMNVEV (reference sequence). The CDR3 here is CASRFAGGLALYEQYF. The CDR3 DNA is TGTGCCAGCAGATTCGCCGGGGGACTAGCGCTATACGAGCAGTACTTC.

The V and J genes are TRBV2 and TRBJ1-4; a weak D match, TRBD1 (6 bases). This CDR3 contains 15 residues. The germline gives CDR1 SNHLY, CDR2 FYNNEI. V was trimmed by 6 bases and J by 8 bases, leaving 19 bases between them. This CDR3 is CASRLGGQGKEKLFF. CDR3 DNA: TGTGCCAGCAGGTTGGGGGGGCAGGGCAAGGAAAAACTGTTTTTT.

This clone was detected a few times. V and J are TRBV2 and TRBJ1-4, with 7 bases fitting TRBD1. The J segment lost 5 bases and the V segment lost 5 bases, leaving 5 bases of the junction unmatched. Germline V gene lookup returns CDR1 SNHLY and CDR2 FYNNEI. This CDR3 is 14 amino acids long. DNA of the CDR3: TGTGCCAGCAGTCGAAGACAGGGCAATGAAAAACTGTTTTTT. Translating it yields CASSRRQGNEKLFF.

V is TRBV9 and J is TRBJ2-3; possibly TRBD2 for D (6 bases). V shed 4 bases and J shed 1 base, with 16 bases lying between them. The germline V gene encodes CDR1 SGDLS and CDR2 YYNGEE. The CDR3 contains 16 residues. The DNA for the CDR3 is TGTGCCAGCAGCCCGGGACTTCCCCCAGGCACAGATACGCAGTATTTT. This gives the protein CASSPGLPPGTDTQYF.

This sequence joins TRBV7-9 and TRBJ1-2, with TRBD1 matching 9 bases. The J segment lost 7 bases and the V segment lost 5 bases, leaving 8 bases of the junction unmatched. The CDR3 sequence is 14 residues long. The germline V gene encodes CDR1 SEHNR and CDR2 FQNEAQ (reference sequence). The DNA for the CDR3 is TGTGCCAGCAGCGCACAGGGGGCGATCGGTGGCTACACCTTC. It encodes CASSAQGAIGGYTF.

J is TRBJ1-2 and V is TRBV19; no reliable D call. Germline V gives CDR1 LNHDA, CDR2 SQIVND (reference sequence). V lost 7 bases to trimming and J lost 0 bases, with 12 bases between them. The CDR3 length is 14 residues. The CDR3 DNA reads as TGTGCCAGTATCCCCCGAGAGTCTAACTATGGCTACACCTTC. Amino acid sequence: CASIPRESNYGYTF.

This clone was seen more than once but under ten times. The chain is built from TRBV5-1 and TRBJ2-3; D gene unclear. The germline V gene has CDR1 SGHRS and CDR2 YFSETQ. The CDR3 runs 11 residues. The V end lost 5 bases, the J end lost 2 bases, and 3 bases lay between the germline ends. This CDR3 is CASRYTDTQYF. DNA of the CDR3: TGCGCCAGCAGGTACACAGATACGCAGTATTTT.

This clone was found a few times. The gene calls are TRBV5-8 and TRBJ2-3, with 14 bases lining up with TRBD2. This CDR3 contains 18 residues. J gave up 3 bases and V 7 bases, and 13 bases lay outside the gene matches. The germline gives CDR1 SGHTS, CDR2 YDEGEE. CDR3 amino acids: CASGTGTSGSLRTDTQYF. The CDR3 nucleotides are TGTGCCAGCGGCACCGGGACTAGCGGGAGTTTAAGAACAGATACGCAGTATTTT.

The rearrangement joins TRBV9 to TRBJ1-1; maybe TRBD1 (5 bases). Germline-derived CDR1 and CDR2 are SGDLS and YYNGEE. CDR3 size: 14 residues. The ends were cut back, 0 bases at V and 3 bases at J, with 9 bases in the middle. CDR3 nucleotide sequence: TGTGCCAGCAGCGTAGTCCAGGGCGACACTGAAGCTTTCTTT. It is translated as CASSVVQGDTEAFF.

This clone was detected ten times or more. The genes are TRBV7-9 and TRBJ2-4; 7 positions agree with TRBD1. Germline loops: CDR1 SEHNR, CDR2 FQNEAQ (reference sequence). There are 13 residues in the CDR3. V was clipped by 8 bases and J by 0 bases; unmatched bases: 1. The CDR3, as DNA: TGTGCCAGCGGGACAGTAGCCAAAAACATTCAGTACTTC. Protein: CASGTVAKNIQYF.

This rearrangement joins TRBV5-1 to TRBJ2-7, with TRBD1 matching 10 bases. Germline values: CDR1 SGHRS, CDR2 YFSETQ. There are 15 residues in the CDR3. V was clipped by 2 bases and J by 4 bases; unmatched bases: 6. In DNA, the CDR3 is TGCGCCAGCAGCTTCGGACAGGGGGGGGAGTACGAGCAGTACTTC. It specifies CASSFGQGGEYEQYF.

A word on this clone: Different DNA sequences within this sample yield the same CDR3. This chain links TRBV7-2 with TRBJ1-5, with no clear D. This CDR3 region has 12 residues. In germline, CDR1 is SGHTA, CDR2 FQGNSA. V lost 5 bases and J 4 bases, leaving 6 bases between the germline ends. The CDR3 bases are TGTGCCAGCAGCCTCGTTAATCAGCCCCAGCATTTT. This translates into CASSLVNQPQHF.

This clone was found many times. The rearrangement joins TRBV4-3 to TRBJ1-3; maybe TRBD1 (6 bases). Germline V gene lookup returns CDR1 LGHNA and CDR2 YSLEER. The V and J ends lost 0 bases and 0 bases respectively, with 9 bases between them. This CDR3 region has 16 residues. The CDR3 bases are TGCGCCAGCAGCCAAGATCGGACAGTCTCTGGAAACACCATATATTTT. Translating gives CASSQDRTVSGNTIYF.

This clone occurred a few times. The chain recombines TRBV10-2 with TRBJ2-3; 10 bases agree with TRBD1. Germline V gene data show CDR1 as WSHSY and CDR2 as SAAADI. V dropped 6 bases and J dropped 2; count of bases not matched to a gene: 5. The CDR3 covers 15 residues. CDR3 in amino acids: CASSRDRGLTDTQYF. The CDR3 coding sequence is TGCGCCAGCAGCCGGGACAGGGGTCTCACAGATACGCAGTATTTT.

This clone appeared a few times. The chain has TRBV7-2 and TRBJ2-3; TRBD2 matches 7 bases. This CDR3 region has 14 residues. V lost 7 bases, J lost 4 bases, and 8 bases stayed unmatched. Looked up from germline, CDR1 is SGHTA and CDR2 is FQGNSA. CDR3 protein: CASTARGGSDTQYF. The CDR3 DNA follows: TGTGCCAGCACGGCCCGGGGAGGGTCAGATACGCAGTATTTT.

The rearrangement joins TRBV7-3 to TRBJ2-6; the D gene is possibly TRBD1 (6 bases). The V end was cut by 5 bases, the J end by 2 bases, with 13 bases between. CDR1 and CDR2 from the germline V gene are SGHTA and FQGTGA. The CDR3 consists of 16 residues. The CDR3 reads CASSPQAGAGANVLTF. The CDR3 DNA reads TGTGCCAGCAGCCCCCAAGCAGGGGCTGGGGCCAACGTCCTGACTTTC.

This chain links TRBV7-2 with TRBJ1-5, with 8 bases matching TRBD1. CDR1 is SGHTA and CDR2 is FQGNSA in the germline V gene. CDR3 size: 15 residues. V lost 2 bases and J lost 5; bases outside the gene matches: 5. The CDR3 is CASSLYGQGDQPQHF. The CDR3 nucleotides are TGTGCCAGCAGCTTATACGGACAGGGTGATCAGCCCCAGCATTTT.

The DNA of the CDR3 is TGTGCCAGCAGCCCCGACAGGGCGTCGCTCGAGCAGTACTTC. Protein product: CASSPDRASLEQYF. The V and J genes are TRBV7-6 and TRBJ2-7; 7 positions match TRBD1. CDR3 size: 14 residues. Germline assignment: CDR1 SGHVS and CDR2 FNYEAQ. Trimming cost V 5 bases and J 6 bases; bases outside gene matches: 10.

The chain joins TRBV27 to TRBJ1-3, with D maybe TRBD1 (5 bases). Germline CDR1 is MNHEY and CDR2 is SMNVEV (reference sequence). V lost 6 bases, J lost 4 bases, and 10 bases lay in between. CDR3 size: 13 residues. The CDR3 nucleotides read TGTGCCAGCAGCGCGACAGTAGGAAACACCATATATTTT. Its protein product is CASSATVGNTIYF.

This clone was observed at least ten times. The chain couples TRBV19 to TRBJ2-2, with a tentative D call TRBD2 (5 bases). This CDR3 region has 16 residues. From germline, CDR1 is LNHDA and CDR2 SQIVND (reference sequence). V was shortened by 5 bases and J by 0 bases, with 13 bases between the two germline ends. The CDR3 loop is CASSPWGEANTGELFF. The CDR3 DNA is TGTGCCAGTAGTCCCTGGGGAGAGGCGAACACCGGGGAGCTGTTTTTT.

This clone has just a few counts. The chain joins TRBV7-8 to TRBJ1-6; TRBD1 agrees at 8 bases. V shed 5 bases and J 9 bases; nucleotides not matched to a gene: 6. The CDR3 contains 14 residues. CDR1 SGHVS and CDR2 FQNEAQ come from the germline V gene. The CDR3 DNA reads as TGTGCCAGCAGCCCTGGACAGGGTAGTTCACCCCTCCACTTT. This gives the protein CASSPGQGSSPLHF.

This rearrangement joins TRBV28 to TRBJ1-1; 8 bases are a match to TRBD1. Germline CDR1 and CDR2: MDHEN and SYDVKM. This CDR3 has 14 residues. J was trimmed by 2 bases and V by 8 bases; bases with no gene match: 7. CDR3 protein: CASQQGDVNTEAFF. CDR3 bases: TGTGCCAGCCAACAGGGGGATGTAAACACTGAAGCTTTCTTT. The variable domain in full, completed from reference TRBV28 and TRBJ1-1, reads DVKVTQSSRYLVKRTGEKVFLECVQDMDHENMFWYRQDPGLGLRLIYFSYDVKMKEKGDIPEGYSVSREKKERFSLILESASTNQTSMYLCASQQGDVNTEAFFGQGTRLTVV.

The genes are TRBV29-1 and TRBJ1-5; possible D gene TRBD1, 5 bases. This CDR3 comprises 13 residues. Germline V gene sequence: CDR1 SQVTM, CDR2 ANQGSEA. V was pared by 4 bases and J by 5 bases, with 12 bases between. As DNA, the CDR3 is TGCAGCGTTGTGATGGGGGGAGATCAGCCCCAGCATTTT. Translated: CSVVMGGDQPQHF.

This clone was observed many times. The chain is built from TRBV7-2 and TRBJ2-6; weak D call: TRBD2 (5 bases). This CDR3 is 12 amino acids long. The germline V gene encodes CDR1 SGHTA and CDR2 FQGNSA. CDR3 in amino acids: CVSGSGANVLTF. For the CDR3, the DNA is TGTGTTTCGGGATCTGGGGCCAACGTCCTGACTTTC.

Concerning this clone itself: Since a much larger clone is just one base distant, this may be a read error. The chain links TRBV4-2 to TRBJ1-6, with TRBD1 matching over 7 bases. In germline, CDR1 is LGHNA, CDR2 YNFKEQ. V dropped 4 bases and J dropped 10; count of bases not matched to a gene: 4. This CDR3 has 13 amino acids. CDR3 DNA: TGTGCCAGCAGCCTTGGGACAGAATCACCCCTCCACTTT. Protein: CASSLGTESPLHF.

This clone was observed a few times. CDR3 bases: TGCGCCAGCAGCCATCCCCGGGGAAAGCGTGTAGAAGCTTTCTTT. The encoded protein is CASSHPRGKRVEAFF. This chain links TRBV4-3 with TRBJ1-1; no firm D call. The CDR3 totals 15 residues. CDR1 is LGHNA and CDR2 is YSLEER in the germline V gene. Deletions cut 3 bases from V and 8 bases from J, with 19 bases between.

The V gene is TRBV29-1, the J gene TRBJ2-2; D is unresolved. Germline-derived CDR1 and CDR2 are SQVTM and ANQGSEA. V lost 3 bases and J lost 0, with 5 bases in between. The CDR3 contains 13 residues. CDR3 coding DNA: TGCAGCGTTGACAGGTCGAACACCGGGGAGCTGTTTTTT. Its protein is CSVDRSNTGELFF.